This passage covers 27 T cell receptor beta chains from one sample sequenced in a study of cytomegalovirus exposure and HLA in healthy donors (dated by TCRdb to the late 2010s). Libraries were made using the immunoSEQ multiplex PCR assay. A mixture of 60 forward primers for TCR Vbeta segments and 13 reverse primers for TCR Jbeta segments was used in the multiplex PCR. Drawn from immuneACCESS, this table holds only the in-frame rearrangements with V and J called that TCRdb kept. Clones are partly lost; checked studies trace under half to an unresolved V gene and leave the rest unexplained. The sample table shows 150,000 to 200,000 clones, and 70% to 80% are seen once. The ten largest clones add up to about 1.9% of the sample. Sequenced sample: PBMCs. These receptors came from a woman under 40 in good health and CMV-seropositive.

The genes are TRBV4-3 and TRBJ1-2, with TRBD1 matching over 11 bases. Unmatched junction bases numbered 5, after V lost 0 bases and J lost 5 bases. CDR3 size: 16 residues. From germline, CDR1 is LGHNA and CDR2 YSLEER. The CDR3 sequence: CASSQEGTGGMYGYTF. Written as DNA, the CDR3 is TGCGCCAGCAGCCAAGAGGGGACAGGGGGGATGTATGGCTACACCTTC.

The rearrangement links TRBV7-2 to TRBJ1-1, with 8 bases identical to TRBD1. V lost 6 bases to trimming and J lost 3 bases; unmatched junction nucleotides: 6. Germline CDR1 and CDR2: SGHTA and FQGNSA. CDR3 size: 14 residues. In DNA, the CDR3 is TGTGCCAGCAGGCCAGGGGGCGTGGACACTGAAGCTTTCTTT. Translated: CASRPGGVDTEAFF.

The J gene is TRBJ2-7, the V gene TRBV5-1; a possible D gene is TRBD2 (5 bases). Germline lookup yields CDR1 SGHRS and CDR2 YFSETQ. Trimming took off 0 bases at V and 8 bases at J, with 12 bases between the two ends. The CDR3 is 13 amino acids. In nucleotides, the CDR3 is TGCGCCAGCAGCTTGGGGGAAGCGGACCAGCAGTACTTC. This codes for CASSLGEADQQYF.

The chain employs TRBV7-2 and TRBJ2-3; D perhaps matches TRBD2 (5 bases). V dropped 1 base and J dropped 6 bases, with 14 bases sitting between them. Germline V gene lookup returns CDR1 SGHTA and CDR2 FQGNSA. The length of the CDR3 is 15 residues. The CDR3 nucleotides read TGTGCCAGCAGCTTAGGGGGAGTCAATACCGATACGCAGTATTTT. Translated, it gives CASSLGGVNTDTQYF.

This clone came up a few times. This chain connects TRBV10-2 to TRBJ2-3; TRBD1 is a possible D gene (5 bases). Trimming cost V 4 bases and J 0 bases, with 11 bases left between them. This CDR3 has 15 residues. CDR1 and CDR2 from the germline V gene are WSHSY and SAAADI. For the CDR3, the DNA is TGCGCCAGCAGTGGAATCCAGGGTAGCACAGATACGCAGTATTTT. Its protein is CASSGIQGSTDTQYF.

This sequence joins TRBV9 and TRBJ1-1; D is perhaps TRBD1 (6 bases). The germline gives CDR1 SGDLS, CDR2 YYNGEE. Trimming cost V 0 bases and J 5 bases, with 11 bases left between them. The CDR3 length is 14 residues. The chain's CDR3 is CASSVVPGETEAFF. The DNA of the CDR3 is TGTGCCAGCAGCGTAGTACCAGGGGAGACTGAAGCTTTCTTT.

CDR3 DNA sequence: TGTGCCAGTAGAGGGACAACGAACACCGGGGAGCTGTTTTTT. Encoded protein: CASRGTTNTGELFF. The chain carries TRBV19 and TRBJ2-2; D is perhaps TRBD1 (6 bases). The length of the CDR3 is 14 residues. The ends were cut back, 6 bases at V and 0 bases at J, with 8 bases in the middle. CDR1 LNHDA and CDR2 SQIVND come from the germline V gene (reference sequence).

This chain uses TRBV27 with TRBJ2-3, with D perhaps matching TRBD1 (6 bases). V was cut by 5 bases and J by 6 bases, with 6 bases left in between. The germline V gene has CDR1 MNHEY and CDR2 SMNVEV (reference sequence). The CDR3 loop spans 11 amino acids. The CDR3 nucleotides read TGTGCCAGCAGTAGGGGGGATACGCAGTATTTT. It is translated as CASSRGDTQYF.

CDR3 sequence reads: CASSLSGATNSPLHF. DNA of the CDR3: TGTGCCAGCAGCTTAAGCGGGGCCACTAATTCACCCCTCCACTTT. The rearrangement joins TRBV7-2 to TRBJ1-6; the D gene is possibly TRBD1 (5 bases). This CDR3 comprises 15 residues. Per the germline V gene, CDR1 is SGHTA and CDR2 is FQGNSA. Trimming left V 2 bases short and J 6 bases short, with 11 bases between.

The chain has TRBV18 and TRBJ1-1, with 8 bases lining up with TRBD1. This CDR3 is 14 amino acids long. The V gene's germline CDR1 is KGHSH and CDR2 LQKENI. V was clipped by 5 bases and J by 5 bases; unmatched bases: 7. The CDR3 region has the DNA TGTGCCAGCTCATTACAGGGGGAGTTGACTGAAGCTTTCTTT. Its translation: CASSLQGELTEAFF. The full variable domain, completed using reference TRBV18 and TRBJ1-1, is NAGVMQNPRHLVRRRGQEARLRCSPMKGHSHVYWYRQLPEEGLKFMVYLQKENIIDESGMPKERFSAEFPKEGPSILRIQQVVRGDSAAYFCASSLQGELTEAFFGQGTRLTVV.

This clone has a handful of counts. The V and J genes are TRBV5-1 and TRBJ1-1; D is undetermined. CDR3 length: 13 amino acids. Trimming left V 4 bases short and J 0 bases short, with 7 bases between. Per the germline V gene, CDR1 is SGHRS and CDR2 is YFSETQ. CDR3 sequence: CASSISLNTEAFF. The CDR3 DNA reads TGCGCCAGCAGCATAAGCTTGAACACTGAAGCTTTCTTT.

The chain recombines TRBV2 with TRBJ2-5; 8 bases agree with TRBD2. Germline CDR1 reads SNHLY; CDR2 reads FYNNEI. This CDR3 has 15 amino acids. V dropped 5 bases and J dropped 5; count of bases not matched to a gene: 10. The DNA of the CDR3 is TGTGCCAGCAGTTTTGGCGGTAGCGGGAAGGAGACCCAGTACTTC. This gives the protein CASSFGGSGKETQYF.

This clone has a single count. CDR3 amino acids: CASSLAQARNEQFF. CDR3 nucleotides: TGTGCCAGCAGCTTAGCACAGGCGCGCAATGAGCAGTTCTTC. The chain recombines TRBV7-9 with TRBJ2-1, with D possibly matching TRBD1 (5 bases). V lost 0 bases, J lost 6 bases, and 9 bases lay in between. This CDR3 region has 14 residues. CDR1 is SEHNR, CDR2 FQNEAQ, per germline (reference sequence).

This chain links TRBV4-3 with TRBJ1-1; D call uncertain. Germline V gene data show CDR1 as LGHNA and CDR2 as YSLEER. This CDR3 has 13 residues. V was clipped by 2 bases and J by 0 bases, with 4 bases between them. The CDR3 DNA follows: TGCGCCAGCAGCCAACAGGTGAACACTGAAGCTTTCTTT. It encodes CASSQQVNTEAFF.

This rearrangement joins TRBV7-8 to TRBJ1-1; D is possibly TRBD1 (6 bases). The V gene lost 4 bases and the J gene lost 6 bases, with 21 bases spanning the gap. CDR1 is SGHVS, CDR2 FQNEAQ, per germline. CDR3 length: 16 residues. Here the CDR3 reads CASSSTARGRPAEAFF. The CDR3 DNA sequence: TGTGCCAGCAGCTCCACAGCCAGGGGCCGGCCCGCTGAAGCTTTCTTT.

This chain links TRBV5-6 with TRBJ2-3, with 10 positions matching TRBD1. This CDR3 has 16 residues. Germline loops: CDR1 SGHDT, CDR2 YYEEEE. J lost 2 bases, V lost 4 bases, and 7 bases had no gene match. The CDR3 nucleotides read TGTGCCAGCAGCGGACTGGGGACAGGGGTCACAGATACGCAGTATTTT. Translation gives CASSGLGTGVTDTQYF.

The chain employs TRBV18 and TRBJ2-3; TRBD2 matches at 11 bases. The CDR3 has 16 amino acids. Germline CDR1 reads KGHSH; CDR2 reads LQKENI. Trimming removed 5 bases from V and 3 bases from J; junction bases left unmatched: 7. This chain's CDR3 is CASSSLAGGPTDTQYF. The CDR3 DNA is TGTGCCAGCTCATCATTAGCGGGGGGGCCGACAGATACGCAGTATTTT.

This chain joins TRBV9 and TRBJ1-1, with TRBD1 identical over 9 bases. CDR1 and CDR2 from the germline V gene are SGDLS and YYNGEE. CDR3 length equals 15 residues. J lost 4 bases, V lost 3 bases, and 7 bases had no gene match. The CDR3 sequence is CASSATGTGSTEAFF. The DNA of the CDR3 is TGTGCCAGCAGCGCGACCGGGACAGGGAGCACTGAAGCTTTCTTT.

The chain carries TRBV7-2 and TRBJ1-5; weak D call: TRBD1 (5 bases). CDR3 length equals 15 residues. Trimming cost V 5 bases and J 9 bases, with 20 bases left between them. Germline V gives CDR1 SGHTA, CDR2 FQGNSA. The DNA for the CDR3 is TGTGCCAGCAGCCCTGACAGCCCCGGCGATCGGCCCCAGCATTTT. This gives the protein CASSPDSPGDRPQHF.

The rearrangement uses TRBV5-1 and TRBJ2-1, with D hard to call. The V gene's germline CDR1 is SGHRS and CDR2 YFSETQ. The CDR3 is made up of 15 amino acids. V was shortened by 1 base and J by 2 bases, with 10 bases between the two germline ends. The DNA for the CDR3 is TGCGCCAGCAGCTTGAAAAGCGATACCTACAATGAGCAGTTCTTC. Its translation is CASSLKSDTYNEQFF.

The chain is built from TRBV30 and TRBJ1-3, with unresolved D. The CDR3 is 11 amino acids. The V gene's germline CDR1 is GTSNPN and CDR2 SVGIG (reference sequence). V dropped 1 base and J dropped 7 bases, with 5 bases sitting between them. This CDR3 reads CAWSAQNTIYF. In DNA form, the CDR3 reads TGTGCCTGGAGTGCCCAGAACACCATATATTTT. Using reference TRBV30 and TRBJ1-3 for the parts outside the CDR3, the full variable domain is SQTIHQWPATLVQPVGSPLSLECTVEGTSNPNLYWYRQAAGRGLQLLFYSVGIGQISSEVPQNLSASRPQDRQFILSSKKLLLSDSGFYLCAWSAQNTIYFGEGSWLTVV.

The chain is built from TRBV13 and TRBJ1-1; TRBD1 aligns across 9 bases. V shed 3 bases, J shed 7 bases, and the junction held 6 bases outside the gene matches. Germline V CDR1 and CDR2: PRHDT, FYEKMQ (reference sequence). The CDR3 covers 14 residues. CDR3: CASSLGDRVSEAFF. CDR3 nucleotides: TGTGCCAGCAGCTTGGGGGACAGGGTAAGTGAAGCTTTCTTT.

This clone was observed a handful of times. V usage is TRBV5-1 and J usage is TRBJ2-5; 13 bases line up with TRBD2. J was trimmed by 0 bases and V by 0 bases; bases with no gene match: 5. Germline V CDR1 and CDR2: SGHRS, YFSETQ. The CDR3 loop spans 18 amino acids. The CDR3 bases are TGCGCCAGCAGCTTGGCGGGACTAGCGGGGAGGTACCAAGAGACCCAGTACTTC. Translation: CASSLAGLAGRYQETQYF.

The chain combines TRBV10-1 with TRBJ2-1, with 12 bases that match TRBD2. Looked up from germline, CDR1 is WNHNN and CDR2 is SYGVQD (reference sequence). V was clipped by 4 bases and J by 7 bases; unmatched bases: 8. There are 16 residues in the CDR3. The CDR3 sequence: CASSVGLAGGRNEQFF. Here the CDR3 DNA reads TGCGCCAGCAGTGTTGGCCTAGCGGGGGGGCGGAATGAGCAGTTCTTC.

This CDR3 reads CASSLHPRGQKDSPLHF. The CDR3 nucleotides are TGTGCCAGCAGCCTGCACCCCCGCGGACAGAAAGATTCACCCCTCCACTTT. The chain joins TRBV5-4 to TRBJ1-6; weak D call: TRBD1 (6 bases). The CDR3 is 17 amino acids. Trimming stripped 4 bases from V and 8 bases from J, with 22 bases between. The germline gives CDR1 SGHNT, CDR2 YYREEE (reference sequence). Together with reference TRBV5-4 and TRBJ1-6, the CDR3 gives the full variable domain: ETGVTQSPTHLIKTRGQQVTLRCSSQSGHNTVSWYQQALGQGPQFIFQYYREEENGRGNFPPRFSGLQFPNYSSELNVNALELDDSALYLCASSLHPRGQKDSPLHFGNGTRLTVT.

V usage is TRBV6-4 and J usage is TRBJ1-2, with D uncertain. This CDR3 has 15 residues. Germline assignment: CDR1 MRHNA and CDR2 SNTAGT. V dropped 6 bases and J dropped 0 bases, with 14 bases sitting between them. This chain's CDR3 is CASSDESFPNYGYTF. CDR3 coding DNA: TGTGCCAGCAGCGATGAGAGCTTCCCTAACTATGGCTACACCTTC.

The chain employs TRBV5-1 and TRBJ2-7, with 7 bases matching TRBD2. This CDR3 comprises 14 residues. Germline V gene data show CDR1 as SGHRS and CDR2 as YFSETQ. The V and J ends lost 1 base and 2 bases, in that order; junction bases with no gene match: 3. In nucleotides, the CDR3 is TGCGCCAGCAGCTTGAGCGGGGACCCCTACGAGCAGTACTTC. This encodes CASSLSGDPYEQYF.